A few counts support the clone carrying this TCR beta chain. Its target is unknown. Trimming took 2 bases from V and 6 from J; bases not matched to a gene: 14. Germline V CDR1 and CDR2: MNHEY, SVGEGT. The CDR3 has 18 residues. The data were taken from a study of T-cell memory formation after mild COVID-19. Points from the study as a whole: Contracting CD4+ clones were located mainly in CM and EM, and CD8+ clones in EMRA. CD4/CD8 balance characterized clones contracting day 15 to 85, and CD4+ skew characterized later expanders. The appearance of some responding clones in pre-infection memory suggested that cross-reactive memory joined.

TCRdb ran MiXCR on the 5' RACE reads and lists one entry per CDR3 protein. The sample holds about 100,000 distinct CDR3 sequences, over 8.5% seen once. The rearrangement uses TRBV6-2 or TRBV6-3 and TRBJ2-1, with TRBD2 matching over 9 bases. The receptor was derived from a man aged 18 to 30 who had mild COVID-19 (a few samples of this study predate the infection). Cell type and time point are not known. Sequencing used PBMCs or a T cell subset sorted from them (not recorded which). CDR3 protein: CASSYRWRSLAGTNEQFF. Written as DNA, the CDR3 is TGTGCCAGCAGTTACCGGTGGCGCAGTCTAGCGGGGACCAATGAGCAGTTCTTC.